The table lists the clone carrying this T cell receptor (beta chain) with a count of one. No antigen is known for it. The method was immunoSEQ multiplex PCR; TCRdb's version includes in-frame clones alone and lacks a portion of them. The sample includes fewer than 20,000 clones, about 95% of them seen just once. The entry originates in a study of graft-versus-host responses after intestinal transplantation. Study-level background: Each patient got anti-thymocyte globulin induction, then tacrolimus and steroids for about 3 years.

Germline V CDR1 and CDR2: LGHNA, YNFKEQ. The CDR3 runs to 17 residues. The V end lost 1 base, the J end lost 3 bases, and 19 bases lay between the germline ends. Study-wide points: Recipient marrow contained GvH clones, some of which appeared first in ileum or blood.

J is TRBJ2-7 and V is TRBV4-2; weak D call: TRBD1 (6 bases). The input for sequencing was PBMCs, taken 23 days after intestinal transplant. This TCR derives from a human patient who received an intestinal transplant, so some T cells may come from the graft donor. CDR3 DNA sequence: TGTGCCAGCAGCCAAGGCCTTCCACAGGGCTATCTCTACGAGCAGTACTTC. Its protein product is CASSQGLPQGYLYEQYF.